What follows are 8 T cell receptor beta chains derived from one specimen sequenced in a study of cytomegalovirus exposure and HLA in healthy donors. The PCR ran on 60 Vbeta and 13 Jbeta primers. Profiled with immunoSEQ multiplex PCR; TCRdb holds only in-frame clones, not every one. This table lists approximately 120,000 clones. The sequenced material came from PBMCs. Source of these receptors: a man aged 40-49 years in good health and CMV-seronegative.

This sequence joins TRBV10-3 and TRBJ1-3; D is unresolved. The CDR3 is 14 amino acids. Germline CDR1 is ENHRY and CDR2 is SYGVKD. V lost 7 bases to trimming and J lost 0 bases, with 10 bases between them. This chain's CDR3 is CAIKRGISGNTIYF. In nucleotides, the CDR3 is TGTGCCATCAAAAGAGGGATCTCTGGAAACACCATATATTTT.

This chain links TRBV5-1 with TRBJ2-7; 7 nucleotides line up with TRBD1. With V trimmed by 3 bases and J by 1 base, 1 base remained unmatched. The CDR3 is 13 residues long. Germline V lookup: CDR1 SGHRS, CDR2 YFSETQ. CDR3 DNA sequence: TGCGCCAGCAGCTGGGGACAGTCCTACGAGCAGTACTTC. This sequence encodes CASSWGQSYEQYF.

The rearrangement links TRBV5-1 to TRBJ2-7, with 8 bases that match TRBD2. The CDR3 contains 14 residues. Germline loops: CDR1 SGHRS, CDR2 YFSETQ. The CDR3 DNA reads TGCGCTAAACAGGAAAGCGGGAGTGCCTACGAGCAGTACTTC. It translates to CAKQESGSAYEQYF.

The chain carries TRBV19 and TRBJ2-5, with a weak D call TRBD1 (6 bases). CDR1 is LNHDA, CDR2 SQIVND, per germline (reference sequence). CDR3 length equals 15 residues. The germline V and J ends were trimmed by 4 bases and 7 bases, with 19 bases remaining between them. CDR3 coding DNA: TGTGCCAGTAGTACACACAGGGTCCAGCATATGACCCAGTACTTC. It translates to CASSTHRVQHMTQYF.

The chain joins TRBV11-2 to TRBJ2-3, with D hard to call. The germline CDR1 and CDR2 sequences are SGHAT and FQNNGV. Trimming left V 3 bases short and J 8 bases short, with 15 bases between. The CDR3 spans 14 residues. CDR3 sequence: CASSFPSVSGTQYF. The CDR3 DNA reads as TGTGCCAGCAGCTTCCCCTCTGTGAGTGGTACGCAGTATTTT.

This chain connects TRBV9 to TRBJ2-1; 9 bases are a match to TRBD1. The CDR3 contains 17 residues. CDR1 is SGDLS, CDR2 YYNGEE, per germline. With V trimmed by 0 bases and J by 7 bases, 11 bases remained unmatched. CDR3 sequence reads: CASSVAPRTGVMNEQFF. The CDR3 nucleotides are TGTGCCAGCAGCGTAGCTCCACGGACAGGGGTTATGAATGAGCAGTTCTTC.

This chain connects TRBV28 to TRBJ1-6; weak D call: TRBD1 (6 bases). CDR1 is MDHEN and CDR2 is SYDVKM in the germline V gene. The V end lost 6 bases, the J end lost 0 bases, and 15 bases lay between the germline ends. The CDR3 is 17 residues long. The CDR3 sequence is CASRGQGERSYNSPLHF. CDR3 nucleotide sequence: TGTGCCAGCAGGGGACAAGGGGAGCGCTCCTATAATTCACCCCTCCACTTT.

The V gene is TRBV11-3, the J gene TRBJ1-4; D is uncertain. Germline V gives CDR1 SGHNT, CDR2 YENEEA. V was clipped by 1 base and J by 8 bases, with 5 bases between them. This CDR3 is 12 amino acids long. The CDR3 DNA follows: TGTGCCAGCAGCTTAGTGAGGGAAAAACTGTTTTTT. Protein sequence: CASSLVREKLFF.